The 28 T cell receptor beta chains given below trace back to one sample, sequenced in a study of Ad26.COV2.S vaccination and SARS-CoV-2 variants. Sequencing used immunoSEQ multiplex PCR; TCRdb keeps in-frame clones, though not all of them. The data show some 300,000 clones, around 84% seen once. As to treatment: 15 to 20 received Ad26.COV2.S at low or high dose, single or two shots; 5 received placebo; per-sample allocation not given. The samples were gathered on day 63 after the first injection of vaccine or placebo. Sequenced material: peripheral blood, taken in a trial of Ad26.COV2.S vaccine versus placebo. The receptors were sampled from a person aged 18-65 years who received the Ad26.COV2.S COVID-19 vaccine or a placebo.

The rearrangement joins TRBV4-2 to TRBJ2-7; D remains unclear. Trimming removed 3 bases from V and 2 bases from J, with 14 bases in between. This CDR3 spans 15 amino acids. Germline CDR1 and CDR2: LGHNA and YNFKEQ. The CDR3 sequence is CASSQVTSRAYEQYF. CDR3 bases: TGTGCCAGCAGCCAGGTAACAAGTCGGGCCTACGAGCAGTACTTC.

The chain combines TRBV7-2 with TRBJ2-7; unclear D gene. Germline CDR1 SGHTA, CDR2 FQGNSA. Between the trimmed V and J ends, which lost 5 bases and 3 bases, there was a span of 17 bases. The CDR3 totals 15 residues. The CDR3 bases are TGTGCCAGCAGCCCTTCCATTAGCATAGACTACGAGCAGTACTTC. Protein: CASSPSISIDYEQYF. The variable domain in full, with the rest retrieved from reference TRBV7-2 and TRBJ2-7, is GAGVSQSPSNKVTEKGKDVELRCDPISGHTALYWYRQSLGQGLEFLIYFQGNSAPDKSGLPSDRFSAERTGGSVSTLTIQRTQQEDSAVYLCASSPSISIDYEQYFGPGTRLTVT.

The CDR3 sequence is CASSQDTGDRNGYTF. The CDR3 DNA reads TGCGCCAGCAGCCAAGATACGGGGGACAGAAATGGCTACACCTTC. The rearrangement links TRBV4-3 to TRBJ1-2; 7 bases fit TRBD1. Per the germline V gene, CDR1 is LGHNA and CDR2 is YSLEER. V lost 0 bases and J lost 6; bases outside the gene matches: 7. The CDR3 totals 15 residues.

J is TRBJ1-5 and V is TRBV12-3 or TRBV12-4; D gene ambiguous. V gave up 4 bases and J gave up 4 bases, with 5 bases separating them. This CDR3 has 12 amino acids. The CDR3 protein is CASSWKNQPQHF. As DNA, the CDR3 is TGTGCCAGCAGTTGGAAGAATCAGCCCCAGCATTTT.

This chain uses TRBV18 with TRBJ2-5; D unresolved. Germline CDR1 and CDR2: KGHSH and LQKENI. Deletions cut 4 bases from V and 2 bases from J, with 8 bases between. The CDR3 is 13 amino acids. As DNA, the CDR3 is TGTGCCAGCTCACGCTCGGAACAAGAGACCCAGTACTTC. This codes for CASSRSEQETQYF.

The V call is TRBV19, the J call TRBJ1-2; possible D gene TRBD1, 5 bases. Per germline, CDR1 LNHDA and CDR2 SQIVND (reference sequence). V dropped 3 bases and J dropped 2 bases, with 13 bases sitting between them. The CDR3 has 15 residues. CDR3 sequence reads: CASSIPLRGNYGYTF. The CDR3 DNA follows: TGTGCCAGTAGTATCCCCCTACGGGGGAACTATGGCTACACCTTC.

CDR3 amino acids: CASSTGQVQLNTEAFF. CDR3 in DNA: TGTGCCAGCAGTACCGGACAGGTCCAACTGAACACTGAAGCTTTCTTT. The chain couples TRBV27 to TRBJ1-1; TRBD1 matches 7 bases. From germline, CDR1 is MNHEY and CDR2 SMNVEV (reference sequence). This CDR3 has 16 amino acids. With V trimmed by 5 bases and J by 0 bases, 9 bases remained unmatched.

The J gene is TRBJ1-2, the V gene TRBV5-4; D not certain. V lost 2 bases and J lost 6, with 14 bases in between. CDR3 length equals 14 residues. Germline V lookup: CDR1 SGHNT, CDR2 YYREEE (reference sequence). The CDR3 coding sequence is TGTGCCAGCAGCTTAGTGAAGCGCGAGGATGGCTACACCTTC. Translating gives CASSLVKREDGYTF.

The rearrangement joins TRBV10-2 to TRBJ2-7, with D unresolved. Germline values: CDR1 WSHSY, CDR2 SAAADI. The CDR3 has 11 residues. V was trimmed by 7 bases and J by 0 bases, leaving 4 bases between them. The CDR3 region is CASTNSYEQYF. DNA of the CDR3: TGCGCCAGCACAAACTCCTACGAGCAGTACTTC.

The chain combines TRBV5-4 with TRBJ2-1; TRBD1 is a possible D gene (5 bases). Per germline, CDR1 SGHNT and CDR2 YYREEE (reference sequence). This CDR3 is 15 amino acids long. V was clipped by 4 bases and J by 4 bases, with 15 bases between them. The chain's CDR3 is CASSRTGDPYNEQFF. The CDR3 nucleotides are TGTGCCAGCAGCCGTACAGGCGACCCATACAATGAGCAGTTCTTC.

This clone was seen a handful of times. V usage is TRBV25-1 and J usage is TRBJ1-6, with TRBD1 identical over 12 bases. V lost 4 bases and J lost 6; bases outside the gene matches: 4. From germline, CDR1 is MGHDK and CDR2 SYGVNS. The CDR3 covers 16 residues. The CDR3 DNA is TGTGCCAGCAGTGTGGGGACAGGGGGCTTTAATTCACCCCTCCACTTT. Its translation is CASSVGTGGFNSPLHF.

This clone appeared a few times. V usage is TRBV6-2 or TRBV6-3 and J usage is TRBJ2-3; 7 bases agree with TRBD2. The V and J ends lost 6 bases and 4 bases, in that order; junction bases with no gene match: 10. The CDR3 has 15 residues. Germline assignment: CDR1 MNHEY and CDR2 SVGEGT. The CDR3 DNA reads TGTGCCAGCAGCTCCCGGACTAGTGATTCAGATACGCAGTATTTT. This translates into CASSSRTSDSDTQYF.

The rearrangement uses TRBV9 and TRBJ2-3, with 10 positions matching TRBD2. CDR1 is SGDLS and CDR2 is YYNGEE in the germline V gene. This CDR3 comprises 15 residues. V was pared by 4 bases and J by 5 bases, with 7 bases of the junction left unmatched. CDR3 protein: CASSRQRGGLDTQYF. The CDR3, as DNA: TGTGCCAGCAGCCGTCAGCGGGGGGGCTTAGATACGCAGTATTTT.

This chain uses TRBV4-1 with TRBJ1-2; D may be TRBD1 (6 bases). Trimming left V 0 bases short and J 4 bases short, with 12 bases between. Germline loops: CDR1 MGHRA, CDR2 YSYEKL. There are 15 residues in the CDR3. In DNA, the CDR3 is TGCGCCAGCAGCCAAGAAGGGGGGCATATCTATGGCTACACCTTC. It is translated as CASSQEGGHIYGYTF.

The chain joins TRBV9 to TRBJ1-2; 7 bases agree with TRBD1. The CDR3 contains 14 residues. The trim removed 7 bases at V and 4 bases at J, leaving 10 bases unmatched. The germline CDR1 and CDR2 sequences are SGDLS and YYNGEE. The CDR3 sequence: CASRTSGTAYGYTF. The CDR3 region has the DNA TGTGCCAGCCGCACTTCCGGGACAGCCTATGGCTACACCTTC. Variable domain in full (rest from reference TRBV9 and TRBJ1-2): DSGVTQTPKHLITATGQRVTLRCSPRSGDLSVYWYQQSLDQGLQFLIQYYNGEERAKGNILERFSAQQFPDLHSELNLSSLELGDSALYFCASRTSGTAYGYTFGSGTRLTVV.

This clone was seen a handful of times. V gene TRBV5-4 combines with J gene TRBJ2-3, with D tentatively TRBD2 (6 bases). The length of the CDR3 is 15 residues. CDR1 is SGHNT, CDR2 YYREEE, per germline (reference sequence). Trimming removed 1 base from V and 2 bases from J, with 11 bases in between. The CDR3 DNA is TGTGCCAGCAGCTTGACCGGGACTGCCACAGATACGCAGTATTTT. Residues: CASSLTGTATDTQYF.

V and J are TRBV5-4 and TRBJ1-3; TRBD1 agrees at 7 bases. V shed 3 bases, J shed 0 bases, and the junction held 12 bases outside the gene matches. The CDR3 loop spans 18 amino acids. CDR1 and CDR2 from the germline V gene are SGHNT and YYREEE (reference sequence). Here the CDR3 reads CASSSALGGSNSGNTIYF. The CDR3 region has the DNA TGTGCCAGCAGCTCAGCGCTAGGGGGCTCAAACTCTGGAAACACCATATATTTT.

The V and J genes are TRBV5-6 and TRBJ2-1; possibly TRBD1 for D (5 bases). Germline V gene sequence: CDR1 SGHDT, CDR2 YYEEEE. Trimming removed 4 bases at V and 3 bases at J, with 8 bases between. The CDR3 loop spans 13 amino acids. In nucleotides, the CDR3 is TGTGCCAGCAGCCCGACAGACTACAATGAGCAGTTCTTC. Translating gives CASSPTDYNEQFF.

The DNA for the CDR3 is TGTGCCAGCAAACTGACAGGGGGTTCCTACGAGCAGTACTTC. Translation: CASKLTGGSYEQYF. The chain couples TRBV6-4 to TRBJ2-7, with 9 bases aligning to TRBD1. The CDR3 has 14 residues. The J segment lost 1 base and the V segment lost 7 bases, leaving 5 bases of the junction unmatched. Germline V lookup: CDR1 MRHNA, CDR2 SNTAGT.

Only a few counts were recorded for this clone. This chain uses TRBV19 with TRBJ1-1; 7 bases fit TRBD1. This CDR3 region has 14 residues. Per the germline V gene, CDR1 is LNHDA and CDR2 is SQIVND (reference sequence). The V and J ends lost 7 bases and 7 bases, in that order; junction bases with no gene match: 12. DNA of the CDR3: TGTGCCAGTAAATACAGGGGTACGGTCCATGAAGCTTTCTTT. The encoded protein is CASKYRGTVHEAFF.

The gene calls are TRBV5-1 and TRBJ1-3; D may be TRBD1 (6 bases). CDR1 SGHRS and CDR2 YFSETQ come from the germline V gene. Trimming removed 4 bases at V and 2 bases at J, with 10 bases between. The CDR3 contains 14 residues. The CDR3 DNA follows: TGCGCCAGCAGCACCCCAGGGGCTGGAAACACCATATATTTT. This translates into CASSTPGAGNTIYF.

In this sample, this clone turned up a few times. Here the CDR3 DNA reads TGTGCCAGCAGCCCCGTCGGGGGGGTCTCCTACGAGCAGTACTTC. Translating gives CASSPVGGVSYEQYF. This chain joins TRBV4-2 and TRBJ2-7; the match to TRBD2 covers 8 bases. This CDR3 spans 15 amino acids. Germline lookup yields CDR1 LGHNA and CDR2 YNFKEQ. The junction had 5 bases not matched to a gene; V was cut back by 4 bases and J by 0 bases.

This CDR3 is CASSQADKGYDGNTIYF. CDR3 nucleotides: TGTGCCAGCAGCCAAGCAGACAAGGGGTACGATGGAAACACCATATATTTT. The rearrangement uses TRBV4-2 and TRBJ1-3; D might be TRBD1 (5 bases). V was shortened by 1 base and J by 3 bases, with 16 bases between the two germline ends. From germline, CDR1 is LGHNA and CDR2 YNFKEQ. CDR3 size: 17 residues.

This chain links TRBV5-8 with TRBJ1-2, with unresolved D. CDR1 is SGHTS and CDR2 is YDEGEE in the germline V gene. The CDR3 has 14 amino acids. The ends were cut back, 0 bases at V and 7 bases at J, with 13 bases in the middle. CDR3 nucleotides: TGTGCCAGCAGCTTGGCCTCAAGGACGGGTGGCTACACCTTC. Protein product: CASSLASRTGGYTF.

The chain carries TRBV5-6 and TRBJ1-4, with D possibly TRBD1 on 6 matching bases. Germline V gene sequence: CDR1 SGHDT, CDR2 YYEEEE. CDR3 size: 14 residues. V lost 4 bases and J lost 7, with 14 bases in between. Here the CDR3 DNA reads TGTGCCAGCAGCGGCCGGGGACATCTTGAAAAACTGTTTTTT. This gives the protein CASSGRGHLEKLFF.

DNA of the CDR3: TGTGCCAGTAGTATTAAAGGCACAGATACGCAGTATTTT. Encoded protein: CASSIKGTDTQYF. This sequence joins TRBV19 and TRBJ2-3; D not resolved. This CDR3 comprises 13 residues. Germline CDR1 is LNHDA and CDR2 is SQIVND (reference sequence). V gave up 3 bases and J gave up 1 base, with 5 bases separating them.

The rearrangement links TRBV3-1 (or the pseudogene TRBV3-2) to TRBJ2-2; possibly TRBD1 for D (7 bases). Between the trimmed V and J ends, which lost 3 bases and 4 bases, there was a span of 15 bases. The CDR3 covers 16 residues. Per the germline V gene, CDR1 is LGHDT and CDR2 is YNNKEL (reference sequence). The CDR3 loop is CASSQRGQSITGELFF. Written as DNA, the CDR3 is TGTGCCAGCAGCCAGCGGGGACAGTCGATCACCGGGGAGCTGTTTTTT.

V is TRBV4-3 and J is TRBJ2-7; 9 bases are a match to TRBD2. Germline-derived CDR1 and CDR2 are LGHNA and YSLEER. This CDR3 has 15 amino acids. Trimming took 0 bases from V and 2 from J; bases not matched to a gene: 2. CDR3 in amino acids: CASSQEQRGAYEQYF. In DNA form, the CDR3 reads TGCGCCAGCAGCCAAGAACAGCGGGGGGCCTACGAGCAGTACTTC.